The 27 T cell receptor beta chains listed next were all sequenced from one sample in a study of cytomegalovirus exposure and HLA in healthy donors. The PCR ran on 60 Vbeta and 13 Jbeta primers. The assay was immunoSEQ multiplex PCR, and TCRdb's table has in-frame clones only and misses some. The sample lists 130,000 or so clones, around 67% occurring once. The specimen sequenced was PBMCs. The source is a woman between 35 and 50 years old in good health and CMV-seropositive.

This sequence joins TRBV12-5 and TRBJ1-5; the D gene is possibly TRBD1 (6 bases). The CDR3 is 16 amino acids. V was shortened by 0 bases and J by 6 bases, with 15 bases between the two germline ends. CDR1 and CDR2 from the germline V gene are LGHNT and FRNRAP. The CDR3 sequence is CASGLVKGGAGQPQHF. DNA for the CDR3: TGTGCTAGTGGTTTGGTTAAAGGGGGGGCCGGTCAGCCCCAGCATTTT.

The chain joins TRBV18 to TRBJ2-3, with D uncertain. CDR3 length: 15 amino acids. Germline CDR1 reads KGHSH; CDR2 reads LQKENI. V gave up 6 bases and J gave up 0 bases, with 13 bases separating them. CDR3 in amino acids: CASSTSLTSTDTQYF. CDR3 bases: TGTGCCAGCTCCACTTCCTTGACTAGCACAGATACGCAGTATTTT.

There are a few counts of this clone. The rearrangement joins TRBV18 to TRBJ2-7, with TRBD2 as a possible D gene (5 bases). V was pared by 3 bases and J by 5 bases, with 11 bases between. Germline V gives CDR1 KGHSH, CDR2 LQKENI. The CDR3 consists of 13 residues. The CDR3 is CASSPRLADEQYF. The DNA for the CDR3 is TGTGCCAGCTCACCGCGTCTAGCAGACGAGCAGTACTTC.

The sample holds a few counts of this clone. The CDR3 sequence is CASSLIPGANEQFF. The CDR3 DNA reads as TGTGCCAGCAGCTTAATCCCAGGCGCCAATGAGCAGTTCTTC. The genes are TRBV7-3 and TRBJ2-1; no clear D gene. Trimming shortened V by 1 base and J by 6 bases, and 10 bases separated the two germline ends. Germline V gives CDR1 SGHTA, CDR2 FQGTGA. The length of the CDR3 is 14 residues.

This clone was observed a few times. The chain links TRBV11-2 to TRBJ1-2; 7 bases map to TRBD1. This CDR3 spans 15 amino acids. Germline CDR1 and CDR2: SGHAT and FQNNGV. The J segment lost 3 bases and the V segment lost 5 bases, leaving 9 bases of the junction unmatched. CDR3 amino acids: CASSPVGGQHYGYTF. CDR3 bases: TGTGCCAGCAGCCCTGTCGGGGGACAGCACTATGGCTACACCTTC.

This clone has only one observation. The chain has TRBV20-1 and TRBJ2-3; D is uncertain. The germline V gene encodes CDR1 DFQATT and CDR2 SNEGSKA (reference sequence). There are 11 residues in the CDR3. V shed 5 bases and J shed 0 bases, with 3 bases lying between them. Here the CDR3 DNA reads TGCAGTGCTGGCAGCACAGATACGCAGTATTTT. This sequence encodes CSAGSTDTQYF.

The J gene is TRBJ2-3, the V gene TRBV29-1, with D tentatively TRBD2 (5 bases). The CDR3 is made up of 14 amino acids. The germline CDR1 and CDR2 sequences are SQVTM and ANQGSEA. V lost 5 bases and J 2 bases, leaving 14 bases between the germline ends. The CDR3 DNA reads as TGCAGCGTTCGTCCAGCGGCAACCACAGATACGCAGTATTTT. It encodes CSVRPAATTDTQYF.

This chain links TRBV5-1 with TRBJ2-5; 8 bases align to TRBD1. Trimming removed 4 bases from V and 4 bases from J; junction bases left unmatched: 6. Germline CDR1 is SGHRS and CDR2 is YFSETQ. The CDR3 consists of 14 residues. The CDR3 protein is CASSATGAGETQYF. The DNA for the CDR3 is TGCGCCAGCAGCGCGACAGGGGCCGGAGAGACCCAGTACTTC.

The chain has TRBV7-2 and TRBJ2-3; D is possibly TRBD1 (5 bases). The CDR3 runs to 15 residues. Deletions cut 1 base from V and 4 bases from J, with 12 bases between. Germline lookup yields CDR1 SGHTA and CDR2 FQGNSA. In DNA form, the CDR3 reads TGTGCCAGCAGCTTAGTCCAGGGTAGGGCAGATACGCAGTATTTT. Translating it yields CASSLVQGRADTQYF.

This clone was seen a few times. The V call is TRBV29-1, the J call TRBJ2-5; 16 bases align to TRBD2. The germline gives CDR1 SQVTM, CDR2 ANQGSEA. This CDR3 spans 15 amino acids. V shed 6 bases and J 4 bases; nucleotides not matched to a gene: 5. CDR3 protein: CSVSGLAGGAETQYF. The DNA of the CDR3 is TGCAGCGTATCGGGACTAGCGGGAGGGGCAGAGACCCAGTACTTC.

The CDR3 reads CASSRKTTGVATNEKLFF. DNA of the CDR3: TGTGCCAGCAGCAGAAAAACGACAGGAGTCGCAACTAATGAAAAACTGTTTTTT. This chain joins TRBV27 and TRBJ1-4; D is possibly TRBD1 (6 bases). The germline V gene encodes CDR1 MNHEY and CDR2 SMNVEV (reference sequence). V was shortened by 6 bases and J by 0 bases, with 20 bases between the two germline ends. The CDR3 extends over 18 amino acids.

CDR3 sequence: CSVSPRQGAGYEQYF. DNA of the CDR3: TGCAGCGTGTCCCCGCGACAGGGGGCTGGCTACGAGCAGTACTTC. The V gene is TRBV29-1, the J gene TRBJ2-7; the match to TRBD1 covers 10 bases. V dropped 6 bases and J dropped 3; count of bases not matched to a gene: 11. CDR3 size: 15 residues. Germline V lookup: CDR1 SQVTM, CDR2 ANQGSEA.

A few counts support this clone. The chain uses TRBV7-8 and TRBJ2-7; D is perhaps TRBD1 (5 bases). The germline V and J ends were trimmed by 1 base and 0 bases, with 7 bases remaining between them. In germline, CDR1 is SGHVS, CDR2 FQNEAQ. This CDR3 has 14 residues. This CDR3 reads CASSLVQGSYEQYF. The CDR3 bases are TGTGCCAGCAGCTTAGTCCAGGGCTCCTACGAGCAGTACTTC.

The genes are TRBV19 and TRBJ1-2; TRBD1 is a possible D gene (5 bases). Germline CDR1 LNHDA, CDR2 SQIVND (reference sequence). Trimming took off 5 bases at V and 0 bases at J, with 10 bases between the two ends. CDR3 length: 14 amino acids. CDR3 in amino acids: CASSSPQANYGYTF. The CDR3 DNA reads as TGTGCCAGTAGTTCACCACAGGCTAACTATGGCTACACCTTC.

The chain is built from TRBV28 and TRBJ2-1; TRBD2 might be the D (7 bases). The V end lost 5 bases, the J end lost 6 bases, and 23 bases lay between the germline ends. The CDR3 covers 17 residues. The germline V gene encodes CDR1 MDHEN and CDR2 SYDVKM. CDR3: CASSRPAGATAANEQFF. CDR3 DNA: TGTGCCAGCAGTCGCCCCGCGGGGGCCACGGCAGCCAATGAGCAGTTCTTC.

Turning to this clone: Other DNA sequences of this sample code for an identical CDR3. V and J are TRBV6-5 and TRBJ1-1; D unclear. The germline V gene has CDR1 MNHEY and CDR2 SVGAGI. Trimming cost V 2 bases and J 0 bases, with 7 bases left between them. This CDR3 is built from 14 residues. The CDR3: CASSYGLLNTEAFF. The CDR3 bases are TGTGCCAGCAGTTACGGGCTCTTGAACACTGAAGCTTTCTTT.

J is TRBJ1-1 and V is TRBV4-3; D remains ambiguous. Germline loops: CDR1 LGHNA, CDR2 YSLEER. The length of the CDR3 is 13 residues. V was clipped by 4 bases and J by 4 bases, with 10 bases between them. The chain's CDR3 is CASSLNPGTEAFF. The CDR3 coding sequence is TGCGCCAGCAGCCTAAATCCGGGCACTGAAGCTTTCTTT.

V and J are TRBV5-1 and TRBJ2-7; 7 nucleotides agree with TRBD2. Germline CDR1 and CDR2: SGHRS and YFSETQ. V was pared by 0 bases and J by 6 bases, with 6 bases of the junction left unmatched. The CDR3 spans 14 residues. The DNA for the CDR3 is TGCGCCAGCAGCTTGGCCGCACGGGGGGTCGAGCAGTACTTC. The encoded protein is CASSLAARGVEQYF.

This clone appeared a few times. J is TRBJ1-1 and V is TRBV18; 9 nucleotides match TRBD1. Germline V CDR1 and CDR2: KGHSH, LQKENI. The CDR3 runs 16 residues. Trimming removed 3 bases from V and 1 base from J; junction bases left unmatched: 6. The CDR3 nucleotides are TGTGCCAGCTCACCCGGGACAGGGCACCAGAACACTGAAGCTTTCTTT. Its translation: CASSPGTGHQNTEAFF.

The V and J genes are TRBV6-5 and TRBJ1-1; TRBD1 is a possible D gene (5 bases). The V end lost 5 bases, the J end lost 2 bases, and 15 bases lay between the germline ends. This CDR3 is built from 15 residues. Germline-derived CDR1 and CDR2 are MNHEY and SVGAGI. Here the CDR3 reads CASSRNGGGNTEAFF. CDR3 in DNA: TGTGCCAGCAGTCGGAACGGCGGGGGAAACACTGAAGCTTTCTTT.

J is TRBJ2-5 and V is TRBV7-9, with TRBD2 matching over 9 bases. The J call may be faulty, since TRBJ2-7 better matches the DNA end. The CDR3 consists of 16 residues. The germline CDR1 and CDR2 sequences are SEHNR and FQNEAQ (reference sequence). DNA for the CDR3: TGTGCCAGCAGCTTAGAGTGGGCTAGCGGGGCCTACGAGCAGTACTTC. Amino acids: CASSLEWASGAYEQYF.

The table lists this clone with a count of one. CDR3 DNA: TGTGCCAGCAGACTGGGACTCACCTACGAGCAGTACTTC. Its translation: CASRLGLTYEQYF. The chain joins TRBV6-1 to TRBJ2-7; D may be TRBD2 (6 bases). The germline V gene encodes CDR1 MNHNS and CDR2 SASEGT. CDR3 length: 13 residues. The V gene lost 6 bases and the J gene lost 2 bases, with 11 bases spanning the gap.

The rearrangement joins TRBV5-5 to TRBJ2-7; 9 bases agree with TRBD1. CDR3 length: 14 residues. Germline loops: CDR1 SGHKS, CDR2 YYEKEE (reference sequence). Losses at the gene ends were 1 base for V and 5 bases for J; bases not matched to a gene: 4. CDR3 protein: CASSLRDRVDEQYF. The CDR3 nucleotides are TGTGCCAGCAGCTTGAGGGACAGGGTTGACGAGCAGTACTTC.

The CDR3: CASSDRRERGGKDYEQYF. CDR3 nucleotides: TGTGCCAGCAGTGACCGGAGAGAGCGGGGAGGAAAGGACTACGAGCAGTACTTC. The chain recombines TRBV6-1 with TRBJ2-7, with TRBD2 identical over 7 bases. Germline CDR1 MNHNS, CDR2 SASEGT. The length of the CDR3 is 18 residues. The J segment lost 3 bases and the V segment lost 3 bases, leaving 17 bases of the junction unmatched.

This rearrangement joins TRBV30 to TRBJ1-5; D is undetermined. This CDR3 has 13 amino acids. The V gene's germline CDR1 is GTSNPN and CDR2 SVGIG (reference sequence). Trimming shortened V by 7 bases and J by 3 bases, and 13 bases separated the two germline ends. The CDR3 protein is CASSLGDNQPQHF. The CDR3 nucleotides read TGTGCCTCGAGCCTGGGAGACAATCAGCCCCAGCATTTT.

The chain employs TRBV7-2 and TRBJ2-5; D is undetermined. V was shortened by 5 bases and J by 0 bases, with 16 bases between the two germline ends. The germline V gene encodes CDR1 SGHTA and CDR2 FQGNSA. This CDR3 has 16 residues. CDR3 residues: CASSLGLQTYQETQYF. Here the CDR3 DNA reads TGTGCCAGCAGCCTGGGCCTACAGACATACCAAGAGACCCAGTACTTC.

J is TRBJ1-1 and V is TRBV2, with D hard to call. Per the germline V gene, CDR1 is SNHLY and CDR2 is FYNNEI. This CDR3 is 13 amino acids long. Trimming shortened V by 6 bases and J by 1 base, and 9 bases separated the two germline ends. The CDR3 DNA is TGTGCCAGCAGCACAGACCAGAACACTGAAGCTTTCTTT. It specifies CASSTDQNTEAFF.